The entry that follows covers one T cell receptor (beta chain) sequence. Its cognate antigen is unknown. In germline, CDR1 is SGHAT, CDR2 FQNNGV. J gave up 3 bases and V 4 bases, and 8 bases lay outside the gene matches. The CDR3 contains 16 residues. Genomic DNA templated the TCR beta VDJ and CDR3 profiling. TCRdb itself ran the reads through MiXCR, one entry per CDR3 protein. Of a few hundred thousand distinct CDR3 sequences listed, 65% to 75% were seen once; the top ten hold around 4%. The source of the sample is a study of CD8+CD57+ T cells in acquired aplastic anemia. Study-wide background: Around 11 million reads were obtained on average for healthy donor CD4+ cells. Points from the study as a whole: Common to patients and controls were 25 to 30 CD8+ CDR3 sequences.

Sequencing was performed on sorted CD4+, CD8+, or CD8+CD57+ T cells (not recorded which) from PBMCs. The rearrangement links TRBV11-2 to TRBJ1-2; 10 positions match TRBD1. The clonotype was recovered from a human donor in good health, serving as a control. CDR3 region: CASSWDRGGTYYGYTF. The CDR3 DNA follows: TGTGCCAGCAGCTGGGACAGGGGCGGAACCTACTATGGCTACACCTTC.